These 22 T cell receptor beta chains share one sample of origin, sequenced in a study of glioma-infiltrating T cells. TCR alpha and beta CDR3 regions were amplified from RNA using iRepertoire nested multiplex PCR. A single record per CDR3 protein comes from TCRdb applying MiXCR to the multiplex PCR reads. The repertoire consists of roughly 350,000 distinct CDR3 sequences, with 41% occurring once and the leading ten covering 12%. Material: glioma tissue, nonneoplastic brain tissue, or PBMCs (not recorded which). Receptors originate from a human donor with low-grade glioma or glioblastoma, undergoing nonglioma brain surgery, or in good health (not recorded which).

This clonotype turned up a few times. The chain uses TRBV10-3 and TRBJ1-2; D is possibly TRBD1 (6 bases). The germline CDR1 and CDR2 sequences are ENHRY and SYGVKD. The CDR3 consists of 14 residues. V lost 4 bases and J 8 bases, leaving 17 bases between the germline ends. The CDR3 region has the DNA TGTGCCATCAGTGCGATGACAGGAGCGGTCGGCTACACCTTC. Translated, it gives CAISAMTGAVGYTF.

V usage is TRBV6-1 and J usage is TRBJ2-1, with 7 bases that match TRBD1. The V segment lost 5 bases and the J segment 6 bases; nucleotides outside the gene matches: 10. This CDR3 is built from 15 residues. Germline V gene lookup returns CDR1 MNHNS and CDR2 SASEGT. As DNA, the CDR3 is TGTGCCAGCAGTCCAACAGGGGCCGGTTCCAATGAGCAGTTCTTC. Amino acid sequence: CASSPTGAGSNEQFF.

The DNA of the CDR3 is TGTGCCAGTAGTTCGGACTCGGCGCGAGAGACCCAGTACTTC. It yields the protein CASSSDSARETQYF. The J gene is TRBJ2-5, the V gene TRBV19; the D gene is possibly TRBD2 (5 bases). This CDR3 contains 14 residues. Trimming stripped 5 bases from V and 4 bases from J, with 14 bases between. CDR1 is LNHDA and CDR2 is SQIVND in the germline V gene (reference sequence). The entire variable domain, with the rest obtained from reference TRBV19 and TRBJ2-5, is as follows: DGGITQSPKYLFRKEGQNVTLSCEQNLNHDAMYWYRQDPGQGLRLIYYSQIVNDFQKGDIAEGYSVSREKKESFPLTVTSAQKNPTAFYLCASSSDSARETQYFGPGTRLLVL.

This clonotype was seen repeatedly, ten times or more. V usage is TRBV27 and J usage is TRBJ2-3, with 13 bases lining up with TRBD2. CDR1 MNHEY and CDR2 SMNVEV come from the germline V gene (reference sequence). The CDR3 contains 18 residues. V shed 0 bases, J shed 0 bases, and the junction held 3 bases outside the gene matches. The CDR3 spells CASSLSLAGGPSTDTQYF. The DNA of the CDR3 is TGTGCCAGCAGTTTATCACTAGCGGGAGGGCCGAGCACAGATACGCAGTATTTT.

The gene calls are TRBV15 and TRBJ2-7; TRBD2 is a possible D gene (6 bases). Germline V gene sequence: CDR1 LNHNV, CDR2 YYDKDF (reference sequence). V gave up 1 base and J gave up 7 bases, with 20 bases separating them. This CDR3 comprises 16 residues. The CDR3 sequence: CATSRGPPGRSNEQYF. The CDR3 DNA sequence: TGTGCCACCAGCAGAGGTCCCCCAGGGAGGTCGAATGAGCAGTACTTC. The variable domain in full, with the rest retrieved from reference TRBV15 and TRBJ2-7, is DAMVIQNPRYQVTQFGKPVTLSCSQTLNHNVMYWYQQKSSQAPKLLFHYYDKDFNNEADTPDNFQSRRPNTSFCFLDIRSPGLGDTAMYLCATSRGPPGRSNEQYFGPGTRLTVT.

Points on this clonotype: A read error may account for a junction end that differs from germline. The rearrangement links TRBV20-1 to TRBJ1-1; D is uncertain. Germline values: CDR1 DFQATT, CDR2 SNEGSKA (reference sequence). The length of the CDR3 is 13 residues. In nucleotides, the CDR3 is TGCAGTGCTTCGGACGGTTTGAACACTAAAGCTTTCTTT. The encoded protein is CSASDGLNTKAFF.

This clonotype occurred many times. The chain couples TRBV4-1 to TRBJ2-1, with 8 positions matching TRBD2. The V gene end was trimmed by 3 bases and the J gene end by 4 bases; junction bases not matched to a gene: 8. Germline V CDR1 and CDR2: MGHRA, YSYEKL. This CDR3 contains 16 residues. For the CDR3, the DNA is TGCGCCAGCAGCCAGATGGTGACGGGAGGGTACAATGAGCAGTTCTTC. Protein product: CASSQMVTGGYNEQFF.

This sequence joins TRBV7-9 and TRBJ2-1; 7 nucleotides line up with TRBD2. J lost 0 bases, V lost 7 bases, and 9 bases had no gene match. Germline loops: CDR1 SEHNR, CDR2 FQNEAQ (reference sequence). The CDR3 runs 16 residues. The CDR3 spells CASILDGGSSYNEQFF. The CDR3, as DNA: TGTGCCAGCATCCTAGACGGGGGGAGCTCCTACAATGAGCAGTTCTTC.

As regards this clonotype: A single base separates this from a much larger clone, so it may be a read error. V usage is TRBV27 and J usage is TRBJ1-2; possible D gene TRBD1, 6 bases. The CDR3 has 16 amino acids. Per the germline V gene, CDR1 is MNHEY and CDR2 is SMNVEV (reference sequence). V lost 2 bases to trimming and J lost 9 bases, with 22 bases between them. CDR3 sequence: CASSLRFGGAFYRYTF. CDR3 DNA sequence: TGTGCCAGCAGTTTACGGTTCGGGGGGGCCTTTTATCGCTACACCTTC.

This clonotype was picked up a small number of times. This sequence joins TRBV20-1 and TRBJ1-1, with a tentative D call TRBD1 (6 bases). Germline values: CDR1 DFQATT, CDR2 SNEGSKA (reference sequence). Trimming cost V 0 bases and J 5 bases, with 16 bases left between them. The CDR3 spans 15 residues. The CDR3 sequence is CSARDGRGVGTEAFF. The CDR3, as DNA: TGCAGTGCTAGAGATGGTAGGGGGGTAGGTACTGAAGCTTTCTTT.

This clonotype was seen a few times. The chain couples TRBV4-3 to TRBJ2-7; TRBD2 matches at 9 bases. The CDR3 totals 16 residues. CDR1 is LGHNA, CDR2 YSLEER, per germline. V gave up 0 bases and J gave up 3 bases; unmatched junction bases: 6. The CDR3: CASSQDFLAGIYEQYF. The CDR3 region has the DNA TGCGCCAGCAGCCAAGATTTCCTAGCGGGAATCTACGAGCAGTACTTC.

V gene TRBV27 combines with J gene TRBJ1-1; possible D gene TRBD1, 5 bases. This CDR3 is 15 amino acids long. Between the trimmed V and J ends, which lost 0 bases and 4 bases, there was a span of 12 bases. The germline CDR1 and CDR2 sequences are MNHEY and SMNVEV (reference sequence). CDR3 loop: CASSLSAGSSTEAFF. CDR3 DNA: TGTGCCAGCAGTTTATCGGCAGGGAGTAGCACTGAAGCTTTCTTT.

About this clonotype: It may be a read error: a sequence one base away is much more abundant. J is TRBJ2-3 and V is TRBV28; TRBD2 aligns across 10 bases. The CDR3 runs 15 residues. The germline gives CDR1 MDHEN, CDR2 SYDVKM. The DNA for the CDR3 is TGTGCCAGCACCCAGATAGCGGGAGGCACAGATATGCAGTATTTT. Translating gives CASTQIAGGTDMQYF.

Regarding this clonotype: This clone may be a read error of a much larger clone one base away. This chain uses TRBV28 with TRBJ1-4, with 8 positions matching TRBD1. The germline V gene encodes CDR1 MDHEN and CDR2 SYDVKM. The CDR3 length is 14 residues. The V and J ends lost 6 bases and 12 bases, in that order; junction bases with no gene match: 12. This CDR3 reads CASSSQGGLEELFF. CDR3 DNA: TGTGCCAGCAGCTCACAGGGGGGGCTAGAAGAACTGTTTTTT.

For this clonotype: A much larger clone lies a single base off, so this may be a read error. V gene TRBV20-1 combines with J gene TRBJ2-6; TRBD1 is a possible D gene (6 bases). This CDR3 comprises 12 residues. CDR1 DFQATT and CDR2 SNEGSKA come from the germline V gene (reference sequence). The CDR3 protein is CGAGDGANVLTF. The CDR3 DNA reads as TGCGGTGCAGGGGACGGGGCCAACGTCCTGACTTTC.

This clonotype was seen a handful of times. V is TRBV4-1 and J is TRBJ2-7; D is possibly TRBD2 (6 bases). Trimming stripped 4 bases from V and 2 bases from J, with 15 bases between. This CDR3 is 15 amino acids long. The germline V gene has CDR1 MGHRA and CDR2 YSYEKL. CDR3 DNA sequence: TGCGCCAGCAGCCGCAGATGGGACTCGGCCTACGAGCAGTACTTC. It encodes CASSRRWDSAYEQYF.

This chain uses TRBV12-3 or TRBV12-4 with TRBJ2-4, with TRBD1 matching over 9 bases. The CDR3 consists of 19 residues. Trimming at V came to 3 bases and at J to 0 bases, leaving 12 bases not matched to a gene. The CDR3, as DNA: TGTGCCAGCAGTTTTTGGGGACAGGGTCTGTCTCTAGCCAAAAACATTCAGTACTTC. Encoded protein: CASSFWGQGLSLAKNIQYF.

Worth noting for this clonotype: Mismatch with germline at one junction end may stem from a read error. The J gene is TRBJ1-2, the V gene TRBV7-2, with 8 positions matching TRBD1. This CDR3 is built from 14 residues. Germline-derived CDR1 and CDR2 are SGHTA and FQGNSA. The CDR3, as DNA: TGTGCCAGCAGCTTAGCGGACAGGGTCTATGTCTACACCTTC. This encodes CASSLADRVYVYTF.

A few counts support this clonotype. V gene TRBV20-1 combines with J gene TRBJ2-7; 7 nucleotides match TRBD2. V dropped 1 base and J dropped 1; count of bases not matched to a gene: 7. The CDR3 is 15 amino acids. Looked up from germline, CDR1 is DFQATT and CDR2 is SNEGSKA (reference sequence). The CDR3 nucleotides are TGCAGTGCTAGAGCCGGCGGGGGATTTTCCTACGAGCAGTACTTC. It specifies CSARAGGGFSYEQYF.

This clonotype was detected many times. The chain is built from TRBV4-2 and TRBJ2-3, with unresolved D. The CDR3 sequence is 13 residues long. Germline-derived CDR1 and CDR2 are LGHNA and YNFKEQ. With 0 bases removed from V and 4 bases from J, the gap between germline ends came to 5 bases. The CDR3 DNA is TGTGCCAGCAGCCAAGACACCGCAGATACGCAGTATTTT. Its translation is CASSQDTADTQYF.

Many counts were recorded for this clonotype. This chain links TRBV20-1 with TRBJ2-3; D may be TRBD2 (6 bases). The CDR3 runs to 14 residues. The germline CDR1 and CDR2 sequences are DFQATT and SNEGSKA (reference sequence). Trimming shortened V by 6 bases and J by 0 bases, and 13 bases separated the two germline ends. The CDR3: CSAPGGTSTDTQYF. The CDR3 DNA reads TGCAGTGCCCCCGGCGGGACCAGCACAGATACGCAGTATTTT.

This sequence joins TRBV28 and TRBJ1-4; D may be TRBD1 (6 bases). Germline CDR1 MDHEN, CDR2 SYDVKM. The CDR3 is 15 amino acids. Deletions cut 6 bases from V and 4 bases from J, with 15 bases between. Here the CDR3 DNA reads TGTGCCAGCAGCCCTATGGACAGTGTTAATGAAAAACTGTTTTTT. This encodes CASSPMDSVNEKLFF.